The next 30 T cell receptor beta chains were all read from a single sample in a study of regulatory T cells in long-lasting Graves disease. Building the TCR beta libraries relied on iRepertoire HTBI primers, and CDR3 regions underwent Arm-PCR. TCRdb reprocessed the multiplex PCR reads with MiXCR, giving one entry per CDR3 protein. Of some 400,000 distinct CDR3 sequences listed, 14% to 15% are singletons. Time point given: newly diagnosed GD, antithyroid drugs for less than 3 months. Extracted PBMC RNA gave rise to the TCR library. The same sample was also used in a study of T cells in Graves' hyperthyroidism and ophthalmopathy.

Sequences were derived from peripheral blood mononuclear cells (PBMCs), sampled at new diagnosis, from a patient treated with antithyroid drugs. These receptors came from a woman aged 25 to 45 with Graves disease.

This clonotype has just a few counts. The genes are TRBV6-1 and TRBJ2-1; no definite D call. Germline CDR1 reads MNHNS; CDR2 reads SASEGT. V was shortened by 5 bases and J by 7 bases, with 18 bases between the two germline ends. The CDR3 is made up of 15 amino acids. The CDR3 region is CASSQGPHGRNEQFF. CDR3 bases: TGTGCCAGCAGTCAAGGACCGCACGGCCGGAATGAGCAGTTCTTC.

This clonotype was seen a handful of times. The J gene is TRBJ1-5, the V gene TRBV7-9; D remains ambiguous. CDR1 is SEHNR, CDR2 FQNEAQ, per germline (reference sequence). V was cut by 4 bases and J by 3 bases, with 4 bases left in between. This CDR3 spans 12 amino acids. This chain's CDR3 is CASSSANQPQHF. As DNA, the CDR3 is TGTGCCAGCAGCTCGGCCAATCAGCCCCAGCATTTT.

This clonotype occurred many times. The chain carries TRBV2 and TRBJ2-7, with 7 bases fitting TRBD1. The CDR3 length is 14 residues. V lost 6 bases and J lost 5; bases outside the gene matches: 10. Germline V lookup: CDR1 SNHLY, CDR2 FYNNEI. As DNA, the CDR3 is TGTGCCAGCAGGGAGACAGGGCCGAGCCACGAGCAGTACTTC. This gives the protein CASRETGPSHEQYF.

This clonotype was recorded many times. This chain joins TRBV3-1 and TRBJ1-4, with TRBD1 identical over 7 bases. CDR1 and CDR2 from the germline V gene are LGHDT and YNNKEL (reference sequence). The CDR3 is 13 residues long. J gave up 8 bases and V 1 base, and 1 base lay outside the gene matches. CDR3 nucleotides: TGTGCCAGCAGCCAAGGGGACAGCGAAAAACTGTTTTTT. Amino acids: CASSQGDSEKLFF.

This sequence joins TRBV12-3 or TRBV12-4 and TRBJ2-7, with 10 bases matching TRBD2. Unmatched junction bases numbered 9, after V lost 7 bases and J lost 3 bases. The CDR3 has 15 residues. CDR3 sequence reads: CASKREGLGNYEQYF. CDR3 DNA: TGTGCCAGCAAGCGGGAGGGCCTGGGGAACTACGAGCAGTACTTC.

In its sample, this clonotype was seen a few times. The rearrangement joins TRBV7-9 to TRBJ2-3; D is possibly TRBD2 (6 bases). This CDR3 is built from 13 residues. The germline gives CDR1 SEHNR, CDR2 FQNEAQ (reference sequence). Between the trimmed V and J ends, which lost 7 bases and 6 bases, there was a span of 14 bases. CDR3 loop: CASTLTRRDTQYF. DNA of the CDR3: TGTGCCAGCACCCTGACTAGGCGGGATACGCAGTATTTT. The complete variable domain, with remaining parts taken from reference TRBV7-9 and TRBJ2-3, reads DTGVSQNPRHKITKRGQNVTFRCDPISEHNRLYWYRQTLGQGPEFLTYFQNEAQLEKSRLLSDRFSAERPKGSFSTLEIQRTEQGDSAMYLCASTLTRRDTQYFGPGTRLTVL.

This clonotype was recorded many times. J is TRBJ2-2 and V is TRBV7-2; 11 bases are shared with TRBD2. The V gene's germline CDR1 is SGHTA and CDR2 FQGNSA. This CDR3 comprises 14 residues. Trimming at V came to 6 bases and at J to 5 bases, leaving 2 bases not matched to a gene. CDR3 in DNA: TGTGCCAGCAGTACTAGCGGGAGAACCGGGGAGCTGTTTTTT. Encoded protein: CASSTSGRTGELFF.

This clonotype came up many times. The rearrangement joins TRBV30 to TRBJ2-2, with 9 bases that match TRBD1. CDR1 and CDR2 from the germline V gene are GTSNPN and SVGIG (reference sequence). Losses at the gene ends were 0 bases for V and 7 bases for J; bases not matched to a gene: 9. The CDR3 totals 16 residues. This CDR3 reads CAWSVRHGTGIGELFF. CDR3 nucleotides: TGTGCCTGGAGTGTACGTCATGGGACAGGGATCGGGGAGCTGTTTTTT.

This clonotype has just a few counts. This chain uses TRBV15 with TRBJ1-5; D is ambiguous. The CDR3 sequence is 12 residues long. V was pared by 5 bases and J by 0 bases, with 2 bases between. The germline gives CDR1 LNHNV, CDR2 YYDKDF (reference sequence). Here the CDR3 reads CATSASNQPQHF. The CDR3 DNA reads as TGTGCCACCAGCGCTAGCAATCAGCCCCAGCATTTT.

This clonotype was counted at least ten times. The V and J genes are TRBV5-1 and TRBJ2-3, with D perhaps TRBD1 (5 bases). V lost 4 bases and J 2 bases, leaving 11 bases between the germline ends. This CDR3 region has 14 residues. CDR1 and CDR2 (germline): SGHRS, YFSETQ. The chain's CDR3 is CASSVWTTTDTQYF. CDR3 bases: TGCGCCAGCAGCGTGTGGACAACCACAGATACGCAGTATTTT.

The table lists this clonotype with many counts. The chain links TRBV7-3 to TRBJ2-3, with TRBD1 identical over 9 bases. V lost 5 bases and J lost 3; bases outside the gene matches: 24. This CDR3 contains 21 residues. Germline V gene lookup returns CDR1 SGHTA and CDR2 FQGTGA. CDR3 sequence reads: CASSHLTPGPTPGQGTDTQYF. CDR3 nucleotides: TGTGCCAGCAGCCACTTAACCCCCGGGCCGACCCCGGGACAGGGAACAGATACGCAGTATTTT.

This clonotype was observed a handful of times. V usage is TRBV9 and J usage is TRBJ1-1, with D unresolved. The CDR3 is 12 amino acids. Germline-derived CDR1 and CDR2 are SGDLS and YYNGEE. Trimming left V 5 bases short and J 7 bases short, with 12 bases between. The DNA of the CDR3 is TGTGCCAGCAGAGCTACAAGTAATGAAGCTTTCTTT. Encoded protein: CASRATSNEAFF.

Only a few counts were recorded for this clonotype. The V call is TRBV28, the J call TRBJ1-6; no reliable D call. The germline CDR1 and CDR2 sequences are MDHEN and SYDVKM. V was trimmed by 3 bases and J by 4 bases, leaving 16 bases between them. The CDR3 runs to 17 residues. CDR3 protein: CASSLWVMGQYNSPLHF. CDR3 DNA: TGTGCCAGCAGTTTGTGGGTAATGGGCCAGTATAATTCACCCCTCCACTTT.

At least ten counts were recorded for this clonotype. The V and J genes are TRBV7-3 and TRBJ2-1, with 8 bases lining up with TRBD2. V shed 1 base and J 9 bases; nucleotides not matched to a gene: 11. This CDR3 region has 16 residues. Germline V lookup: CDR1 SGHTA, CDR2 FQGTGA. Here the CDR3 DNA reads TGTGCCAGCAGCTTAAACCTGGGACTAGTGAACCCTGAGCAGTTCTTC. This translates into CASSLNLGLVNPEQFF.

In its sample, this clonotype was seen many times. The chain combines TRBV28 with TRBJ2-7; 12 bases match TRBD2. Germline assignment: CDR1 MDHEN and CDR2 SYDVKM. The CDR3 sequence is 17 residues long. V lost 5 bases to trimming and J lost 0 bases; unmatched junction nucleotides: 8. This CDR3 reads CASSDYLAGGSSYEQYF. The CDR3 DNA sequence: TGTGCCAGCAGTGATTATCTAGCGGGAGGGAGCTCCTACGAGCAGTACTTC.

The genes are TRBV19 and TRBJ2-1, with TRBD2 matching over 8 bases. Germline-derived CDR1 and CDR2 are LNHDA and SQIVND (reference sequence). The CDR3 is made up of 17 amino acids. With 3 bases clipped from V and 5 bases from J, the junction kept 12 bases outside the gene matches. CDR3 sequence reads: CASSMGAGRAGDNEQFF. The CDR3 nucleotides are TGTGCCAGTAGTATGGGGGCAGGGCGAGCGGGGGACAATGAGCAGTTCTTC.

Written as DNA, the CDR3 is TGTGCCAGTAGTATTGGTGGCAATCAGCCCCAGCATTTT. Protein: CASSIGGNQPQHF. The V and J genes are TRBV19 and TRBJ1-5; D is uncertain. The CDR3 totals 13 residues. The V gene's germline CDR1 is LNHDA and CDR2 SQIVND (reference sequence). V was cut by 3 bases and J by 2 bases, with 5 bases left in between.

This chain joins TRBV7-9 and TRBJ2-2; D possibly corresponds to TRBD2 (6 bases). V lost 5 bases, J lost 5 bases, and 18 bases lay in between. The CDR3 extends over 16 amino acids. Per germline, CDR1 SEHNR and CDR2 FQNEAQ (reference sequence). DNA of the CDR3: TGTGCCAGCAGCCCTCGTAAGCGGGCAAAGACCGGGGAGCTGTTTTTT. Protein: CASSPRKRAKTGELFF. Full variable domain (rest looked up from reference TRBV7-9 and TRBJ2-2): DTGVSQNPRHKITKRGQNVTFRCDPISEHNRLYWYRQTLGQGPEFLTYFQNEAQLEKSRLLSDRFSAERPKGSFSTLEIQRTEQGDSAMYLCASSPRKRAKTGELFFGEGSRLTVL.

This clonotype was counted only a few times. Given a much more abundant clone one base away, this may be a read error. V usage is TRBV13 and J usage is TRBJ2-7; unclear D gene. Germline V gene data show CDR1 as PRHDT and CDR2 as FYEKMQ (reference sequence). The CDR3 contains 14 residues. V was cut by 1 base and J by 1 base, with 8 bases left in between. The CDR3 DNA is TGTGCCAGCAGCTTAGATCTAGTATCCTACGAGCAGTACTTC. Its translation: CASSLDLVSYEQYF. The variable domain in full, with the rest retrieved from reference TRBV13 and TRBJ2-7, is AAGVIQSPRHLIKEKRETATLKCYPIPRHDTVYWYQQGPGQDPQFLISFYEKMQSDKGSIPDRFSAQQFSDYHSELNMSSLELGDSALYFCASSLDLVSYEQYFGPGTRLTVT.

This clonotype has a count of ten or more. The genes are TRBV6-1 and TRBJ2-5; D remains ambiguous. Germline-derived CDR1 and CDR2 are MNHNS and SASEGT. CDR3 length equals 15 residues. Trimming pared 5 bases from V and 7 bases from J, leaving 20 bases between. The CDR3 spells CASSLRTGEWGTQYF. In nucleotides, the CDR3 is TGTGCCAGCAGTCTACGGACGGGTGAATGGGGGACCCAGTACTTC.

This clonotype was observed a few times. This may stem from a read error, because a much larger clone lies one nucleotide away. CDR3 DNA sequence: TGTGCCAGCAGTTTATTGGCCGGCGTCAATCAGCCCCAGCATTTT. Protein product: CASSLLAGVNQPQHF. V and J are TRBV28 and TRBJ1-5; D is unclear. V was trimmed by 1 base and J by 3 bases, leaving 10 bases between them. Germline V gene lookup returns CDR1 MDHEN and CDR2 SYDVKM. This CDR3 is 15 amino acids long. Variable domain in full (rest from reference TRBV28 and TRBJ1-5): DVKVTQSSRYLVKRTGEKVFLECVQDMDHENMFWYRQDPGLGLRLIYFSYDVKMKEKGDIPEGYSVSREKKERFSLILESASTNQTSMYLCASSLLAGVNQPQHFGDGTRLSIL.

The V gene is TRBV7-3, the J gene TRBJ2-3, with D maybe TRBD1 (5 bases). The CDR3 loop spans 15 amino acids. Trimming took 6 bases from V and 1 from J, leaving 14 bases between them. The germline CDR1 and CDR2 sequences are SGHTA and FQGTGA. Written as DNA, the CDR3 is TGTGCCAGCAGTCCAGGGAATCCGGGCACAGATACGCAGTATTTT. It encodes CASSPGNPGTDTQYF.

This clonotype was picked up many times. As DNA, the CDR3 is TGTGCCAGCAGTAAGGGGACAGGATTCCTCGAGCAGTACTTC. It translates to CASSKGTGFLEQYF. The rearrangement joins TRBV6-1 to TRBJ2-7, with 8 bases identical to TRBD1. This CDR3 has 14 amino acids. The germline V gene encodes CDR1 MNHNS and CDR2 SASEGT. The V gene end was trimmed by 5 bases and the J gene end by 6 bases; junction bases not matched to a gene: 9.

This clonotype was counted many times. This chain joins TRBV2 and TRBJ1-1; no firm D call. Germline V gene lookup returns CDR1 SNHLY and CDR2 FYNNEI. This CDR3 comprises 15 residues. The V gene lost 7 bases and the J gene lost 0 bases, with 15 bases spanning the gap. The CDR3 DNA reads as TGTGCCAGCATCTCCGGAGAACACATGAACACTGAAGCTTTCTTT. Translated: CASISGEHMNTEAFF.

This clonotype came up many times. The CDR3 DNA reads TGCGCCAGCAGTGAGCCACGCAGCCCCTACTACGAGCAGTACTTC. Amino acids: CASSEPRSPYYEQYF. V usage is TRBV10-1 and J usage is TRBJ2-7; D remains ambiguous. The CDR3 length is 15 residues. Germline CDR1 is WNHNN and CDR2 is SYGVQD (reference sequence). V lost 2 bases and J 3 bases, leaving 14 bases between the germline ends.

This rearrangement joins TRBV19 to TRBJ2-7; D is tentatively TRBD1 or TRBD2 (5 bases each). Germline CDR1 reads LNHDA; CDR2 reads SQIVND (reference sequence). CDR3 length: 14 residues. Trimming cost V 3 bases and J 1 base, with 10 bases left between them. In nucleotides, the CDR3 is TGTGCCAGTAGTATGGGGGACGGATCCTACGAGCAGTACTTC. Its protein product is CASSMGDGSYEQYF. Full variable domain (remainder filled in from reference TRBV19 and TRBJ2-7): DGGITQSPKYLFRKEGQNVTLSCEQNLNHDAMYWYRQDPGQGLRLIYYSQIVNDFQKGDIAEGYSVSREKKESFPLTVTSAQKNPTAFYLCASSMGDGSYEQYFGPGTRLTVT.

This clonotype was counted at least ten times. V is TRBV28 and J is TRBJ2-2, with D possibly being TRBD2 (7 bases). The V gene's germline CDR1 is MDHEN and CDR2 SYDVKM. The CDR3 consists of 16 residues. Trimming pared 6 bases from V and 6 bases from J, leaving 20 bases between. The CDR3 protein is CASSRGGGGFAGELFF. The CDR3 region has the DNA TGTGCCAGCAGCCGGGGCGGGGGCGGTTTTGCCGGGGAGCTGTTTTTT.

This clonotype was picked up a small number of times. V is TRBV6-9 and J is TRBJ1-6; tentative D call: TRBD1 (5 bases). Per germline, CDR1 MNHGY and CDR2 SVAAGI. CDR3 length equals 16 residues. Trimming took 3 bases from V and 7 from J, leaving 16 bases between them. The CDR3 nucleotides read TGTGCCAGCAGTTACTCTTGGGGCAGGGAGAATTCACCCCTCCACTTT. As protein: CASSYSWGRENSPLHF.

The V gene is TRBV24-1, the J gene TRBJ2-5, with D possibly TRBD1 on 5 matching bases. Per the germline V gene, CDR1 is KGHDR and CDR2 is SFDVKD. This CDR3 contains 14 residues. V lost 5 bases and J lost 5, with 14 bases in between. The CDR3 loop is CATSAAQAGETQYF. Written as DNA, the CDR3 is TGTGCCACCAGTGCAGCACAGGCTGGGGAGACCCAGTACTTC.

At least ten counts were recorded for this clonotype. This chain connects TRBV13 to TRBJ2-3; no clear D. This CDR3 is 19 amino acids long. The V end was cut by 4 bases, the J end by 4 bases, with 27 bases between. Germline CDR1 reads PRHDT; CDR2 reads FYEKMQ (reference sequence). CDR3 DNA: TGTGCCAGCAGCTCCGTAGCCAAAGACTTACGCTCGGCCGCAGATACGCAGTATTTT. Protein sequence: CASSSVAKDLRSAADTQYF.